Listed here are 22 T cell receptor beta chains from one sample, sequenced in a study of blood T cell repertoires in COVID-19. TCRdb's table, derived via immunoSEQ multiplex PCR, lists solely in-frame clones and lacks some. The table records about 230,000 clones, 84% of them present only once. Sequenced material: PBMCs or T cells enriched from blood (not recorded which). Receptor source: a man in his sixties who had recovered from COVID-19.

The chain has TRBV11-2 and TRBJ2-3; a possible D gene is TRBD1 (6 bases). Per germline, CDR1 SGHAT and CDR2 FQNNGV. The V end was cut by 5 bases, the J end by 1 base, with 10 bases between. CDR3 length equals 14 residues. For the CDR3, the DNA is TGTGCCAGCAGCCCAGGGGTCCGCACAGATACGCAGTATTTT. This translates into CASSPGVRTDTQYF.

J is TRBJ1-2 and V is TRBV7-2; D perhaps matches TRBD1 (5 bases). This CDR3 has 14 amino acids. Germline V gene lookup returns CDR1 SGHTA and CDR2 FQGNSA. Trimming took 1 base from V and 5 from J, leaving 11 bases between them. The CDR3 DNA reads as TGTGCCAGCAGCTTAGATTACAGGCCATATGGCTACACCTTC. It yields the protein CASSLDYRPYGYTF.

The chain carries TRBV13 and TRBJ1-2, with 9 bases matching TRBD1. Germline loops: CDR1 PRHDT, CDR2 FYEKMQ (reference sequence). This CDR3 is 15 amino acids long. V lost 2 bases, J lost 3 bases, and 4 bases stayed unmatched. CDR3: CASSLSGDRDYGYTF. CDR3 sequence (DNA): TGTGCCAGCAGCTTAAGCGGGGACAGGGACTATGGCTACACCTTC.

The chain has TRBV4-2 and TRBJ2-1, with TRBD2 identical over 12 bases. With V trimmed by 0 bases and J by 0 bases, 9 bases remained unmatched. The CDR3 sequence is 20 residues long. Looked up from germline, CDR1 is LGHNA and CDR2 is YNFKEQ. For the CDR3, the DNA is TGTGCCAGCAGCCAAGATCTCGGACTAGCGGGGCAAGGCTCCTACAATGAGCAGTTCTTC. Translated: CASSQDLGLAGQGSYNEQFF.

This chain connects TRBV18 to TRBJ2-3, with a weak D call TRBD1 (6 bases). With 6 bases removed from V and 4 bases from J, the gap between germline ends came to 14 bases. Germline V gene lookup returns CDR1 KGHSH and CDR2 LQKENI. This CDR3 comprises 14 residues. The CDR3 sequence is CASSGAGMADTQYF. In DNA form, the CDR3 reads TGTGCCAGCTCGGGGGCAGGGATGGCAGATACGCAGTATTTT.

This chain joins TRBV10-1 and TRBJ2-3; tentative D call: TRBD2 (5 bases). With 0 bases removed from V and 5 bases from J, the gap between germline ends came to 18 bases. CDR1 and CDR2 (germline): WNHNN, SYGVQD (reference sequence). The CDR3 length is 17 residues. The CDR3 bases are TGCGCCAGCAGTGAGTCGACTCACAGCTTAGGGAGAGATACGCAGTATTTT. Encoded protein: CASSESTHSLGRDTQYF.

V gene TRBV5-1 combines with J gene TRBJ2-5; D is perhaps TRBD1 (5 bases). The CDR3 has 14 residues. V was shortened by 3 bases and J by 3 bases, with 12 bases between the two germline ends. CDR1 is SGHRS and CDR2 is YFSETQ in the germline V gene. The CDR3, as DNA: TGCGCCAGCAGCTCCCGGTTAGGGGAAGAGACCCAGTACTTC. Translated, it gives CASSSRLGEETQYF.

The V call is TRBV5-4, the J call TRBJ2-3; a weak D match, TRBD2 (5 bases). CDR3 size: 15 residues. The ends were cut back, 0 bases at V and 1 base at J, with 9 bases in the middle. The germline gives CDR1 SGHNT, CDR2 YYREEE (reference sequence). The CDR3 here is CASSLDGERTDTQYF. The CDR3 nucleotides are TGTGCCAGCAGCTTGGACGGGGAACGCACAGATACGCAGTATTTT.

This sequence joins TRBV11-2 and TRBJ2-7; D is uncertain. Germline CDR1 SGHAT, CDR2 FQNNGV. Trimming stripped 0 bases from V and 6 bases from J, with 12 bases between. The CDR3 consists of 14 residues. CDR3 amino acids: CASSLDPGQTEQYF. The CDR3 DNA follows: TGTGCCAGCAGCTTAGATCCTGGGCAGACCGAGCAGTACTTC.

The rearrangement links TRBV7-2 to TRBJ1-6; D may be TRBD1 (5 bases). The V and J ends lost 7 bases and 7 bases respectively, with 17 bases between them. This CDR3 is built from 15 residues. CDR1 is SGHTA and CDR2 is FQGNSA in the germline V gene. Written as DNA, the CDR3 is TGTGCCAGCACCCCGGGGGGGGGAAACAATTCACCCCTCCACTTT. Protein: CASTPGGGNNSPLHF.

This rearrangement joins TRBV2 to TRBJ1-4, with unresolved D. Germline V gives CDR1 SNHLY, CDR2 FYNNEI. Trimming took 3 bases from V and 0 from J, leaving 8 bases between them. This CDR3 is 15 amino acids long. For the CDR3, the DNA is TGTGCCAGCAGTGATTCAGGTCCAACTAATGAAAAACTGTTTTTT. Its translation: CASSDSGPTNEKLFF. Looking up the rest from reference TRBV2 and TRBJ1-4 gives the full variable domain: EPEVTQTPSHQVTQMGQEVILRCVPISNHLYFYWYRQILGQKVEFLVSFYNNEISEKSEIFDDQFSVERPDGSNFTLKIRSTKLEDSAMYFCASSDSGPTNEKLFFGSGTQLSVL.

The chain combines TRBV3-1 (or the pseudogene TRBV3-2) with TRBJ1-2; D might be TRBD1 (6 bases). The CDR3 spans 14 residues. V shed 4 bases and J shed 8 bases, with 17 bases lying between them. Germline V CDR1 and CDR2: LGHDT, YNNKEL (reference sequence). The chain's CDR3 is CASSPQTGVRGYTF. The CDR3, as DNA: TGTGCCAGCAGCCCACAGACAGGTGTACGCGGCTACACCTTC.

The CDR3: CASRIDRLDTEAFF. The DNA of the CDR3 is TGTGCCAGCAGGATAGACCGACTGGACACTGAAGCTTTCTTT. This chain connects TRBV27 to TRBJ1-1; no reliable D call. Trimming stripped 6 bases from V and 3 bases from J, with 14 bases between. CDR1 MNHEY and CDR2 SMNVEV come from the germline V gene (reference sequence). This CDR3 is 14 amino acids long.

The rearrangement joins TRBV2 to TRBJ1-6; D unresolved. CDR1 is SNHLY, CDR2 FYNNEI, per germline. V was trimmed by 0 bases and J by 0 bases, leaving 15 bases between them. The CDR3 extends over 19 amino acids. DNA of the CDR3: TGTGCCAGCAGTGAAGCGCGACAAGTCTTGGGCTCCTATAATTCACCCCTCCACTTT. This gives the protein CASSEARQVLGSYNSPLHF.

The rearrangement uses TRBV18 and TRBJ1-1, with D possibly matching TRBD1 (6 bases). The CDR3 length is 17 residues. CDR1 and CDR2 (germline): KGHSH, LQKENI. With 3 bases removed from V and 4 bases from J, the gap between germline ends came to 21 bases. The chain's CDR3 is CASSPERGGGGGTEAFF. CDR3 sequence (DNA): TGTGCCAGCTCACCCGAACGTGGCGGAGGGGGGGGCACTGAAGCTTTCTTT.

V gene TRBV6-5 combines with J gene TRBJ1-5; 10 bases agree with TRBD1. This CDR3 region has 15 residues. The germline V gene encodes CDR1 MNHEY and CDR2 SVGAGI. The V segment lost 5 bases and the J segment 4 bases; nucleotides outside the gene matches: 5. DNA of the CDR3: TGTGCCAGCAGTCGCGGACAGGGGGGAAATCAGCCCCAGCATTTT. Residues: CASSRGQGGNQPQHF.

The chain has TRBV19 and TRBJ1-5, with D uncertain. The CDR3 is 14 residues long. Germline assignment: CDR1 LNHDA and CDR2 SQIVND (reference sequence). V lost 4 bases and J 4 bases, leaving 11 bases between the germline ends. Written as DNA, the CDR3 is TGTGCCAGTAGTACCCACAGAGAAAATCAGCCCCAGCATTTT. Translating it yields CASSTHRENQPQHF.

The chain has TRBV11-3 and TRBJ2-2; a possible D gene is TRBD1 (5 bases). V lost 1 base and J lost 6, with 24 bases in between. The germline gives CDR1 SGHNT, CDR2 YENEEA. The CDR3 sequence is 19 residues long. This CDR3 is CASSLGFLATGPYAGELFF. The CDR3 coding sequence is TGTGCCAGCAGCTTAGGCTTTTTGGCCACAGGCCCCTACGCCGGGGAGCTGTTTTTT.

The CDR3 DNA reads as TGCGCCAGCAGGACTGGTGCGGCAACTAATGAAAAACTGTTTTTT. Protein product: CASRTGAATNEKLFF. This chain links TRBV5-1 with TRBJ1-4, with D hard to call. There are 15 residues in the CDR3. V lost 5 bases and J lost 0, with 11 bases in between. Germline assignment: CDR1 SGHRS and CDR2 YFSETQ.

The chain couples TRBV29-1 to TRBJ2-7, with D perhaps TRBD1 (5 bases). The V end lost 7 bases, the J end lost 5 bases, and 9 bases lay between the germline ends. This CDR3 is 10 amino acids long. Germline values: CDR1 SQVTM, CDR2 ANQGSEA. The CDR3 spells CSAGHDEQYF. CDR3 sequence (DNA): TGCAGCGCCGGACATGACGAGCAGTACTTC.

V gene TRBV24-1 combines with J gene TRBJ2-2; 9 bases fit TRBD1. The CDR3 extends over 15 amino acids. V lost 4 bases, J lost 5 bases, and 4 bases stayed unmatched. CDR1 KGHDR and CDR2 SFDVKD come from the germline V gene. The CDR3 nucleotides read TGTGCCACCAGTGACGACAGGGGGGTAACCGGGGAGCTGTTTTTT. Its protein is CATSDDRGVTGELFF.

The chain links TRBV19 to TRBJ1-2; D uncertain. Germline V gives CDR1 LNHDA, CDR2 SQIVND (reference sequence). The CDR3 covers 12 residues. Trimming left V 5 bases short and J 6 bases short, with 10 bases between. CDR3 bases: TGTGCCAGTAGTTTCCAAAGCGATGGCTACACCTTC. It codes for CASSFQSDGYTF. The full variable domain, its missing parts supplied by reference TRBV19 and TRBJ1-2, is DGGITQSPKYLFRKEGQNVTLSCEQNLNHDAMYWYRQDPGQGLRLIYYSQIVNDFQKGDIAEGYSVSREKKESFPLTVTSAQKNPTAFYLCASSFQSDGYTFGSGTRLTVV.